The sequence of this T cell receptor beta chain was determined in a study of T cell responses to AZD1222 COVID-19 vaccine. Study observations and caveats: None of the repertoires were sampled until the peak T cell response had passed. Reports say nearly half of spike-specific TCRs go after unmutated variant regions.

The method was immunoSEQ multiplex PCR; TCRdb's version includes in-frame clones alone and lacks a portion of them. This sample has tens of thousands of clones, with around nine tenths found just once. Germline V gene data show CDR1 as MNHEY and CDR2 as SMNVEV (reference sequence). V shed 6 bases and J 7 bases; nucleotides not matched to a gene: 6. This CDR3 region has 13 residues. Of note for this clone: Its antigen remains unidentified.

V gene TRBV27 combines with J gene TRBJ1-5; 7 bases align to TRBD1. Sequenced material: peripheral blood, taken on day 0 of AZD1222 vaccination. The TCR sequence derives from an adult in good health. CDR3 DNA sequence: TGTGCCAGCAGAGGGGGCCTGGGCCAGCCCCAGCATTTT. It specifies CASRGGLGQPQHF.